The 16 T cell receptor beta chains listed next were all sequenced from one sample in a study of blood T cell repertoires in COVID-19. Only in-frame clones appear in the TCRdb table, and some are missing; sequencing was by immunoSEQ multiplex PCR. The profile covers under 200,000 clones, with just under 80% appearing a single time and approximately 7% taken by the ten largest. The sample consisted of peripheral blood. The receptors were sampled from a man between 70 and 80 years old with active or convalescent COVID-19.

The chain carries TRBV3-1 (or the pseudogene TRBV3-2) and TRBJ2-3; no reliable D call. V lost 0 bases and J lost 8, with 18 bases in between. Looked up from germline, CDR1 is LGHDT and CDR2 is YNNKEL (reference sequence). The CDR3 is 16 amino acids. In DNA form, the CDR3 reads TGTGCCAGCAGCCAAGAATCGAGGCTTAGTCTTGGTACGCAGTATTTT. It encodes CASSQESRLSLGTQYF.

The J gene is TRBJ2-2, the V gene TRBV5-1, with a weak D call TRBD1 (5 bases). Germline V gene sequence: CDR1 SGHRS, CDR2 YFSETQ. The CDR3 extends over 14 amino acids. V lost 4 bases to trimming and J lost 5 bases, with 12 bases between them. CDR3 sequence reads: CASSTITGTGELFF. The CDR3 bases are TGCGCCAGCAGCACCATAACAGGAACCGGGGAGCTGTTTTTT.

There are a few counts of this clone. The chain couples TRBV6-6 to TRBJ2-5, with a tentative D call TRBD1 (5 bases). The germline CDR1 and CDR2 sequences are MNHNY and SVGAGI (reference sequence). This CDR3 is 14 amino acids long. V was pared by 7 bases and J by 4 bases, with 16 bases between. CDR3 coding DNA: TGTGCCAGCAACCAGCAGGGCGGCCGAGAGACCCAGTACTTC. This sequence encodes CASNQQGGRETQYF.

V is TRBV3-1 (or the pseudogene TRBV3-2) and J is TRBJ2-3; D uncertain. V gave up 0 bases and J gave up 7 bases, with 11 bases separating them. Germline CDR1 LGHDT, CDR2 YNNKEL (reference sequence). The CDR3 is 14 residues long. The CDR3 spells CASSQEATKNTQYF. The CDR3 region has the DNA TGTGCCAGCAGCCAAGAGGCCACTAAAAATACGCAGTATTTT.

In nucleotides, the CDR3 is TGTGCCAGCAGCTCCGGGACAGGGAACACTGAAGCTTTCTTT. Translating it yields CASSSGTGNTEAFF. The J gene is TRBJ1-1, the V gene TRBV9, with 8 nucleotides matching TRBD1. Trimming at V came to 4 bases and at J to 1 base, leaving 3 bases not matched to a gene. The germline V gene has CDR1 SGDLS and CDR2 YYNGEE. This CDR3 is built from 14 residues.

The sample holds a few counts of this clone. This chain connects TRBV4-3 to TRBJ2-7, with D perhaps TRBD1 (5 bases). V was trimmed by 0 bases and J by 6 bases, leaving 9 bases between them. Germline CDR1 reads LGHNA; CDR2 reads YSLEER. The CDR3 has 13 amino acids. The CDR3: CASSQDTRAEQYF. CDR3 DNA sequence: TGCGCCAGCAGCCAAGATACCAGGGCCGAGCAGTACTTC.

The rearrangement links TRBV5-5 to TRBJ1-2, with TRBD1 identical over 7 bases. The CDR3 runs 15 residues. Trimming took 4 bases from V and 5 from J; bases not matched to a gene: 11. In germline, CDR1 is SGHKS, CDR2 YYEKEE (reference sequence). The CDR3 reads CASSHVNRGVYGYTF. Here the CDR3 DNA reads TGTGCCAGCAGCCACGTTAACAGGGGCGTTTATGGCTACACCTTC.

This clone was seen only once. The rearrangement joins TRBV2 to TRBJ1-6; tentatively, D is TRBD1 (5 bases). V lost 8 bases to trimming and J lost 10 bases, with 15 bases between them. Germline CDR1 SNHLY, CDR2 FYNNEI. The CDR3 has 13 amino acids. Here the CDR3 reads CASGGTGGSPLHF. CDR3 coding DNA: TGTGCCAGCGGAGGGACCGGGGGGTCACCCCTCCACTTT.

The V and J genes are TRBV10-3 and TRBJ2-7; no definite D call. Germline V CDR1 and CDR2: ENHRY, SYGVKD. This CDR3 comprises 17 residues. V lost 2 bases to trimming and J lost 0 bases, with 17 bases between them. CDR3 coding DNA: TGTGCCATCAGTGAGGAGGCAGCAACCCTTAGCTCCTACGAGCAGTACTTC. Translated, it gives CAISEEAATLSSYEQYF.

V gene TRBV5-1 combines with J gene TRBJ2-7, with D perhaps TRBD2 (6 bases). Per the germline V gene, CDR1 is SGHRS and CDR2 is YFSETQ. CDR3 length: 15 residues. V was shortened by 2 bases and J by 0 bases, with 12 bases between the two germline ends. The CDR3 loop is CASSFRRGSSYEQYF. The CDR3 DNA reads TGCGCCAGCAGCTTCCGGCGGGGTAGCTCCTACGAGCAGTACTTC.

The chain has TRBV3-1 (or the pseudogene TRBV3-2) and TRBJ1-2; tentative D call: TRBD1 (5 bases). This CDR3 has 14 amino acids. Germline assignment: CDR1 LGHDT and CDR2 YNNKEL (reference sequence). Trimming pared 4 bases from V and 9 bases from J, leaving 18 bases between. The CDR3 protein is CASSRSTGEDSYTF. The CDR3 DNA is TGTGCCAGCAGCCGATCGACGGGGGAAGACAGCTACACCTTC.

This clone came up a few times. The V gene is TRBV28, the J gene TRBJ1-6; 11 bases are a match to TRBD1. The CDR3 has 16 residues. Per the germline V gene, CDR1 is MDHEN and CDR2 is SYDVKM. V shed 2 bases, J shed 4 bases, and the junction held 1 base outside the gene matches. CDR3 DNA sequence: TGTGCCAGCAGTTTAGGGGACAGGGGGTATAATTCACCCCTCCACTTT. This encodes CASSLGDRGYNSPLHF.

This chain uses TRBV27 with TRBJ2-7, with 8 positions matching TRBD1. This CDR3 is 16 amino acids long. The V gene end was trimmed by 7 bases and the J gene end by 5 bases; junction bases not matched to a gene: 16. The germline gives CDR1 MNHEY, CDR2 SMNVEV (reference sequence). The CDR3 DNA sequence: TGTGCCAGCAAAATCCTCAAGGCAGGGGGCCTTCACGAGCAGTACTTC. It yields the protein CASKILKAGGLHEQYF.

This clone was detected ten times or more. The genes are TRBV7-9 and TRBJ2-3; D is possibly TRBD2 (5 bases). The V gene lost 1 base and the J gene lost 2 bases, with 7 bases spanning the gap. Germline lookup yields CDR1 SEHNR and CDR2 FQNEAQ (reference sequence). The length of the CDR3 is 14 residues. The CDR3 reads CASSLDGDTDTQYF. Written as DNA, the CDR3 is TGTGCCAGCAGCTTAGACGGGGACACAGATACGCAGTATTTT. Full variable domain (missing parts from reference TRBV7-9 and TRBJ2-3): DTGVSQNPRHKITKRGQNVTFRCDPISEHNRLYWYRQTLGQGPEFLTYFQNEAQLEKSRLLSDRFSAERPKGSFSTLEIQRTEQGDSAMYLCASSLDGDTDTQYFGPGTRLTVL.

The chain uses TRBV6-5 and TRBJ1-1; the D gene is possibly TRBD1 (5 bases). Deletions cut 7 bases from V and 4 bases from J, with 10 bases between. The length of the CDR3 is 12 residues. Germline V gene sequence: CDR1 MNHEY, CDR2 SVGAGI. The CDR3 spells CASIWRGTEAFF. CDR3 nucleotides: TGTGCCAGCATTTGGAGGGGCACTGAAGCTTTCTTT.

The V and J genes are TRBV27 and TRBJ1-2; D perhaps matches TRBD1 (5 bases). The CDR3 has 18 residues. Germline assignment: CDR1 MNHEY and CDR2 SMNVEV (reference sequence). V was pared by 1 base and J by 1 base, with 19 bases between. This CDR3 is CASSLLGVGGIGNYGYTF. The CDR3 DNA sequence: TGTGCCAGCAGTTTATTGGGGGTGGGGGGAATAGGTAACTATGGCTACACCTTC.